This record concerns one T cell receptor beta chain sequence. Its matching antigen is unknown. This CDR3 has 14 amino acids. Germline values: CDR1 SEHNR, CDR2 FQNEAQ (reference sequence). Trimming removed 5 bases from V and 6 bases from J, with 16 bases in between. The data are from a study of cytomegalovirus exposure and HLA in healthy donors. Across the whole study: HLA-typed donors were the source of around 87 million unique TCRs, which an early data release held.

Study-level results: An Asian-associated ancestry cluster reportedly showed fewer N-insertions than the roughly 700-donor mean in a later analysis.

60 Vbeta and 13 Jbeta primers were used in PCR. Sequencing used immunoSEQ multiplex PCR; TCRdb keeps in-frame clones, though not all of them. The table lists 130,000 to 150,000 clones, around 85% of them singletons. This clonotype was obtained from a woman aged 45-60 years in good health and CMV-seropositive. Input material: PBMCs. The V gene is TRBV7-9, the J gene TRBJ1-1, with D maybe TRBD1 (5 bases). The CDR3 region is CASSQGGVAAEAFF. The CDR3 nucleotides are TGTGCCAGCAGCCAAGGAGGGGTCGCGGCTGAAGCTTTCTTT.